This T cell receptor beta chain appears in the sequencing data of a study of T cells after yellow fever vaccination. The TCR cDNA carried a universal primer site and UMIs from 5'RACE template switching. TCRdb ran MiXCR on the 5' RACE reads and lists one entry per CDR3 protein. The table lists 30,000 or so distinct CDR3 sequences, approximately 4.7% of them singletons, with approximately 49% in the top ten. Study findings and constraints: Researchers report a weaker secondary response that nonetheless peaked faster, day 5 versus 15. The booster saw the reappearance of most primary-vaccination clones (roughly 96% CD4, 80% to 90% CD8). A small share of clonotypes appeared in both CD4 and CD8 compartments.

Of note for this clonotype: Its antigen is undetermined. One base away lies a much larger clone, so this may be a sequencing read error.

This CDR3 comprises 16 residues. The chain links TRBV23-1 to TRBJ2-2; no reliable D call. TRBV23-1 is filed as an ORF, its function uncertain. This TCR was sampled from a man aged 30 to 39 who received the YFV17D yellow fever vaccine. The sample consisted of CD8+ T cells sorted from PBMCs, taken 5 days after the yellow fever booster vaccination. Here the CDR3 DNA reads TGCGTCAGCCGTCGAAATCAGGTTACGAACACCGGGGAGCTGTTTTTT. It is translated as CVSRRNQVTNTGELFF.